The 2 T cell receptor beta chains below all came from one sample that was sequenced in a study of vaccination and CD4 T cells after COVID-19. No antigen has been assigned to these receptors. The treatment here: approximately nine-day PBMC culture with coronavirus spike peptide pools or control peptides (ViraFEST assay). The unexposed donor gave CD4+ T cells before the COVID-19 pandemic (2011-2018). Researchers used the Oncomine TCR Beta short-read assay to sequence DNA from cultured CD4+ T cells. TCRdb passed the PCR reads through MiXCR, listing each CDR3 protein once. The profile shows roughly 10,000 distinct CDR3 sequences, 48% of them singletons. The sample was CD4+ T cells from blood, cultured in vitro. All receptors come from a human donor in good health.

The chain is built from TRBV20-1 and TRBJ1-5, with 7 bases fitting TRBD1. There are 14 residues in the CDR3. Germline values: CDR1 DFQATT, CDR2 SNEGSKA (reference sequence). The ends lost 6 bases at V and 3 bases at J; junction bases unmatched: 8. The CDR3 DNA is TGCAGTGCCAAAGGGACAGCCTACAATCAGCCCCAGCATTTT. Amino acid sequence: CSAKGTAYNQPQHF.

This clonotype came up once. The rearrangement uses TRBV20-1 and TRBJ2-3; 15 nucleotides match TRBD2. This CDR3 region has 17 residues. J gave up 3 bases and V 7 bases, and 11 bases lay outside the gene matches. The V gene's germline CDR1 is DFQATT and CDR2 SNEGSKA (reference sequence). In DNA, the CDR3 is TGCAGTGTCGGGACCGGACTAGCGGGGGGGCCAACAGATACGCAGTATTTT. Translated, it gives CSVGTGLAGGPTDTQYF.